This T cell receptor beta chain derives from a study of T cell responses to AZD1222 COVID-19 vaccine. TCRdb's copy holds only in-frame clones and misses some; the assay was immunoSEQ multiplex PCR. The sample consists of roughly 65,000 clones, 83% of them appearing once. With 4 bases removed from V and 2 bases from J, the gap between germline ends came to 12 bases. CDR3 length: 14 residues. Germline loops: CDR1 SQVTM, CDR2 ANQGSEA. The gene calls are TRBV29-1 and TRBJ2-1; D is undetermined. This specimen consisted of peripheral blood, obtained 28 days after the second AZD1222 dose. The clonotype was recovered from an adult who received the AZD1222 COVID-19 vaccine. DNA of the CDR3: TGCAGCGTTGTCAATCCGGGCGCCTACAATGAGCAGTTCTTC. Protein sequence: CSVVNPGAYNEQFF.